Below, 19 T cell receptor beta chains from the same sample are listed, as sequenced in a study of T cells in Graves' hyperthyroidism and ophthalmopathy. The TCR beta CDR3 regions underwent amplification using RNA transcripts as the source. Carried out on the TCR CDR3, a first-round RT-PCR used the HTBI primer set. TCRdb fed the multiplex PCR reads into MiXCR, producing one record per CDR3 protein. The table includes about 480,000 distinct CDR3 sequences, approximately 14% detected once. Specimen: blood. All receptors come from a woman under 30 with Graves' hyperthyroidism.

In this sample, this clonotype turned up many times. This sequence joins TRBV3-1 and TRBJ2-1; a possible D gene is TRBD1 (7 bases). Germline CDR1 is LGHDT and CDR2 is YNNKEL (reference sequence). Trimming stripped 4 bases from V and 4 bases from J, with 17 bases between. The CDR3 extends over 16 amino acids. This CDR3 reads CASSRTGGPGYNEQFF. The CDR3 coding sequence is TGTGCCAGCAGCCGGACAGGAGGGCCAGGGTACAATGAGCAGTTCTTC.

This clonotype occurred a few times. V gene TRBV5-5 combines with J gene TRBJ2-7, with D perhaps TRBD1 or TRBD2 (5 bases each). Germline CDR1 SGHKS, CDR2 YYEKEE (reference sequence). V lost 4 bases and J lost 3, with 14 bases in between. The CDR3 consists of 14 residues. The CDR3 sequence: CASSGGPSDYEQYV. In DNA, the CDR3 is TGTGCCAGCAGCGGGGGACCGTCCGACTACGAGCAGTACGTC.

This chain connects TRBV9 to TRBJ1-4; 8 bases map to TRBD1. The CDR3 extends over 14 amino acids. CDR1 is SGDLS and CDR2 is YYNGEE in the germline V gene. V lost 2 bases and J lost 5; bases outside the gene matches: 2. DNA of the CDR3: TGTGCCAGCAGCGTTGACAGGGGAAATGAAAAACTGTTTTTT. Translating gives CASSVDRGNEKLFF.

This rearrangement joins TRBV4-1 to TRBJ2-4; 7 bases line up with TRBD1. The germline V gene encodes CDR1 MGHRA and CDR2 YSYEKL. There are 15 residues in the CDR3. The J segment lost 4 bases and the V segment lost 0 bases, leaving 3 bases of the junction unmatched. The CDR3 bases are TGCGCCAGCAGCCAAGAAGACAGGGAAAAAAACATTCAGTACTTC. Its protein is CASSQEDREKNIQYF.

This clonotype was found many times. V gene TRBV29-1 combines with J gene TRBJ1-1; TRBD1 agrees at 8 bases. Trimming cost V 6 bases and J 4 bases; bases outside gene matches: 7. The CDR3 spans 13 residues. Germline values: CDR1 SQVTM, CDR2 ANQGSEA. The CDR3 nucleotides are TGCAGCGTAGACCAGGGGGCGAGCACTGAAGCTTTCTTT. Translation: CSVDQGASTEAFF.

This rearrangement joins TRBV6-1 to TRBJ2-2; tentatively, D is TRBD1 (5 bases). The CDR3 has 13 amino acids. Trimming stripped 6 bases from V and 6 bases from J, with 11 bases between. Germline V gene data show CDR1 as MNHNS and CDR2 as SASEGT. CDR3 amino acids: CASRVLGAGELFF. In DNA, the CDR3 is TGTGCCAGCAGAGTCTTAGGGGCCGGGGAGCTGTTTTTT.

This clonotype was seen many times. V usage is TRBV7-8 and J usage is TRBJ2-3; 7 positions agree with TRBD2. V dropped 5 bases and J dropped 4; count of bases not matched to a gene: 6. This CDR3 region has 14 residues. Germline V lookup: CDR1 SGHVS, CDR2 FQNEAQ. The CDR3 reads CASSDRGEADTQYF. The CDR3 bases are TGTGCCAGCAGCGACCGGGGGGAAGCAGATACGCAGTATTTT. The entire variable domain, with the rest obtained from reference TRBV7-8 and TRBJ2-3, is as follows: GAGVSQSPRYKVAKRGQDVALRCDPISGHVSLFWYQQALGQGPEFLTYFQNEAQLDKSGLPSDRFFAERPEGSVSTLKIQRTQQEDSAVYLCASSDRGEADTQYFGPGTRLTVL.

This clonotype was seen at least ten times. The V call is TRBV11-3, the J call TRBJ2-1, with TRBD2 matching over 7 bases. With V trimmed by 0 bases and J by 10 bases, 12 bases remained unmatched. Germline loops: CDR1 SGHNT, CDR2 YENEEA. The length of the CDR3 is 16 residues. The CDR3 nucleotides are TGTGCCAGCAGCTTAGATCGATTGGGCGGGAGCTTCGAGCAGTTCTTC. Translated, it gives CASSLDRLGGSFEQFF.

This clonotype was counted ten times or more. V usage is TRBV27 and J usage is TRBJ1-1, with TRBD1 as a possible D gene (6 bases). Deletions cut 2 bases from V and 5 bases from J, with 18 bases between. Germline V gene lookup returns CDR1 MNHEY and CDR2 SMNVEV (reference sequence). The CDR3 has 16 amino acids. In DNA form, the CDR3 reads TGTGCCAGCAGTTTAGAATCGAGGGGGACGAGGACTGAAGCTTTCTTT. Protein product: CASSLESRGTRTEAFF.

CDR3 amino acids: CASLSGQGGGNTEAFF. The CDR3 DNA reads as TGTGCCAGTTTGTCGGGACAGGGAGGAGGTAACACTGAAGCTTTCTTT. The chain recombines TRBV19 with TRBJ1-1, with 9 bases fitting TRBD1. This CDR3 region has 16 residues. Germline loops: CDR1 LNHDA, CDR2 SQIVND (reference sequence). V was clipped by 8 bases and J by 2 bases; unmatched bases: 12.

This clonotype was recorded many times. V is TRBV27 and J is TRBJ1-2; a weak D match, TRBD1 (5 bases). The CDR3 is 13 amino acids. V was clipped by 5 bases and J by 3 bases, with 10 bases between them. Germline assignment: CDR1 MNHEY and CDR2 SMNVEV (reference sequence). CDR3 protein: CASSPGTYYGYTF. The CDR3 coding sequence is TGTGCCAGCAGTCCAGGGACCTACTATGGCTACACCTTC.

The table lists this clonotype with many counts. The chain uses TRBV10-2 and TRBJ2-7; D gene ambiguous. Germline CDR1 WSHSY, CDR2 SAAADI. The CDR3 consists of 15 residues. V was clipped by 2 bases and J by 0 bases, with 11 bases between them. In DNA form, the CDR3 reads TGCGCCAGCAGTGAGGCCGCGAGAAGCTCCTACGAGCAGTACTTC. Its translation: CASSEAARSSYEQYF.

Worth noting for this clonotype: A much bigger clone sits one base away, suggesting this may be a read error. J is TRBJ1-1 and V is TRBV19; TRBD1 aligns across 7 bases. From germline, CDR1 is LNHDA and CDR2 SQIVND (reference sequence). Unmatched junction bases numbered 11, after V lost 6 bases and J lost 4 bases. This CDR3 comprises 15 residues. The CDR3 DNA is TGTGCCAGTAGCGAGGGGGCGCATGGAGCCACTGAAGCTTTCTTT. This translates into CASSEGAHGATEAFF.

The genes are TRBV27 and TRBJ2-1; 9 bases are a match to TRBD2. The CDR3 length is 16 residues. V trimming: 5 bases; J trimming: 0 bases; junction bases outside the gene matches: 5. Germline values: CDR1 MNHEY, CDR2 SMNVEV (reference sequence). The CDR3 spells CASSMISGSSYNEQFF. The DNA for the CDR3 is TGTGCCAGCAGTATGATTAGCGGGAGCTCCTACAATGAGCAGTTCTTC.

This clonotype showed up just a few times. J is TRBJ2-7 and V is TRBV4-1; D call uncertain. Germline CDR1 is MGHRA and CDR2 is YSYEKL. CDR3 length: 16 residues. Trimming shortened V by 1 base and J by 3 bases, and 16 bases separated the two germline ends. CDR3 sequence (DNA): TGCGCCAGCAGCCAAGCAGATCCCGCCTACGGCTACGAGCAGTACTTC. Translation gives CASSQADPAYGYEQYF.

This clonotype was seen a single time. A much larger clone lies a single base off, so this may be a read error. V usage is TRBV19 and J usage is TRBJ2-5; D not certain. V was trimmed by 9 bases and J by 7 bases, leaving 24 bases between them. The CDR3 consists of 15 residues. CDR1 and CDR2 (germline): LNHDA, SQIVND (reference sequence). CDR3: CASALSSGLLGTQYF. Written as DNA, the CDR3 is TGTGCCAGCGCACTTTCGTCAGGCCTACTGGGGACCCAGTACTTC. The full variable domain, with the rest looked up from reference TRBV19 and TRBJ2-5, is DGGITQSPKYLFRKEGQNVTLSCEQNLNHDAMYWYRQDPGQGLRLIYYSQIVNDFQKGDIAEGYSVSREKKESFPLTVTSAQKNPTAFYLCASALSSGLLGTQYFGPGTRLLVL.

Only a few counts were recorded for this clonotype. This rearrangement joins TRBV10-3 to TRBJ2-1; D unresolved. The CDR3 covers 11 residues. Trimming stripped 7 bases from V and 4 bases from J, with 5 bases between. The germline gives CDR1 ENHRY, CDR2 SYGVKD. DNA for the CDR3: TGTGCCATCAATTCGTACAATGAGCAGTTCTTC. This translates into CAINSYNEQFF.

There are many counts of this clonotype. V is TRBV12-3 or TRBV12-4 and J is TRBJ1-6; D may be TRBD1 (5 bases). Trimming removed 7 bases from V and 0 bases from J, with 10 bases in between. The CDR3 spans 15 residues. The CDR3 nucleotides are TGTGCCAGCATTCCGGGGGGCTCCTATAATTCACCCCTCCACTTT. This gives the protein CASIPGGSYNSPLHF.

This clonotype was counted only a few times. The V gene is TRBV20-1, the J gene TRBJ2-5; 14 bases fit TRBD2. Germline assignment: CDR1 DFQATT and CDR2 SNEGSKA (reference sequence). Trimming removed 1 base from V and 4 bases from J; junction bases left unmatched: 11. The CDR3 covers 18 residues. DNA for the CDR3: TGCAGTGCTAGAGGGGTGACTAGCGGGAGGGCCCCGGGAGAGACCCAGTACTTC. It translates to CSARGVTSGRAPGETQYF.